This passage covers 20 T cell receptor beta chains from one sample sequenced in a study of T cell responses to AZD1222 COVID-19 vaccine. Using immunoSEQ multiplex PCR, the repertoire was profiled, and TCRdb retains in-frame clones only, with some absent. Here the sample spans about 120,000 clones, around 92% being singletons. This sample comprised peripheral blood, obtained on day 0 of AZD1222 vaccination. The receptors here all came from an adult in good health.

The chain employs TRBV20-1 and TRBJ2-7; no reliable D call. This CDR3 spans 11 amino acids. CDR1 and CDR2 from the germline V gene are DFQATT and SNEGSKA (reference sequence). V lost 1 base to trimming and J lost 3 bases, with 4 bases between them. CDR3 nucleotides: TGCAGTGCTAGAGTCGTCTACGAGCAGTACTTC. Encoded protein: CSARVVYEQYF.

This rearrangement joins TRBV7-9 to TRBJ2-1; a possible D gene is TRBD2 (5 bases). The germline V gene encodes CDR1 SEHNR and CDR2 FQNEAQ (reference sequence). This CDR3 is 14 amino acids long. The ends were cut back, 4 bases at V and 5 bases at J, with 12 bases in the middle. CDR3 residues: CASSSRTENNEQFF. Here the CDR3 DNA reads TGTGCCAGCAGCTCACGGACTGAGAACAATGAGCAGTTCTTC.

This clone has just a few counts. This chain uses TRBV5-6 with TRBJ2-3; D gene unclear. Germline lookup yields CDR1 SGHDT and CDR2 YYEEEE. With 2 bases removed from V and 3 bases from J, the gap between germline ends came to 1 base. The CDR3 contains 11 residues. For the CDR3, the DNA is TGTGCCAGCAGCTTAACAGATACGCAGTATTTT. This codes for CASSLTDTQYF.

The chain joins TRBV27 to TRBJ2-7, with unresolved D. Germline values: CDR1 MNHEY, CDR2 SMNVEV (reference sequence). Between the trimmed V and J ends, which lost 4 bases and 4 bases, there was a span of 14 bases. The CDR3 has 14 amino acids. The CDR3 DNA reads TGTGCCAGCAGTTCAGTAGACGTCGCTTACGAGCAGTACTTC. Protein product: CASSSVDVAYEQYF.

The chain is built from TRBV5-1 and TRBJ2-1; possibly TRBD1 for D (6 bases). This CDR3 is built from 15 residues. From germline, CDR1 is SGHRS and CDR2 YFSETQ. Trimming left V 4 bases short and J 4 bases short, with 15 bases between. The CDR3 nucleotides read TGCGCCAGCAGCAAATTACAGGGATTTTACAATGAGCAGTTCTTC. Amino acid sequence: CASSKLQGFYNEQFF.

The rearrangement links TRBV4-1 to TRBJ1-1; 10 bases map to TRBD1. V was pared by 2 bases and J by 6 bases, with 6 bases of the junction left unmatched. The CDR3 contains 15 residues. The V gene's germline CDR1 is MGHRA and CDR2 YSYEKL. CDR3 amino acids: CASSQRQGAIAEAFF. CDR3 DNA sequence: TGCGCCAGCAGCCAACGACAGGGGGCGATCGCTGAAGCTTTCTTT.

CDR3 sequence (DNA): TGCGCCAGCACGGATAGCTCCTACAATGAGCAGTTCTTC. Protein product: CASTDSSYNEQFF. The chain recombines TRBV10-1 with TRBJ2-1; D call uncertain. The length of the CDR3 is 13 residues. V gave up 7 bases and J gave up 0 bases, with 7 bases separating them. The germline CDR1 and CDR2 sequences are WNHNN and SYGVQD (reference sequence).

This clone was detected only a few times. This CDR3 is CASSPRADVFYNSPLHF. DNA of the CDR3: TGTGCCAGCTCACCACGGGCGGATGTATTCTATAATTCACCCCTCCACTTT. The chain couples TRBV18 to TRBJ1-6; no clear D. Germline V gene sequence: CDR1 KGHSH, CDR2 LQKENI. This CDR3 has 17 amino acids. V shed 1 base and J shed 3 bases, with 13 bases lying between them.

V is TRBV12-3 or TRBV12-4 and J is TRBJ1-3; D is unclear. This CDR3 has 13 amino acids. Trimming removed 5 bases from V and 0 bases from J, with 5 bases in between. The CDR3 bases are TGTGCCAGCAGTGGTAACTCTGGAAACACCATATATTTT. Its protein product is CASSGNSGNTIYF.

CDR3 in amino acids: CASSKGRDYGYTF. Here the CDR3 DNA reads TGTGCCAGTAGCAAGGGACGGGACTATGGCTACACCTTC. The rearrangement links TRBV19 to TRBJ1-2; possible D gene TRBD1, 5 bases. Trimming pared 6 bases from V and 3 bases from J, leaving 11 bases between. The germline V gene encodes CDR1 LNHDA and CDR2 SQIVND (reference sequence). The CDR3 length is 13 residues.

V and J are TRBV19 and TRBJ1-1; D call uncertain. The CDR3 has 14 residues. From germline, CDR1 is LNHDA and CDR2 SQIVND (reference sequence). V lost 6 bases and J lost 1, with 12 bases in between. The CDR3 sequence: CASRISGKNTEAFF. CDR3 DNA: TGTGCCAGTAGGATCTCTGGGAAGAACACTGAAGCTTTCTTT.

The chain is built from TRBV20-1 and TRBJ1-1; no clear D. Germline V lookup: CDR1 DFQATT, CDR2 SNEGSKA (reference sequence). The V end lost 5 bases, the J end lost 3 bases, and 7 bases lay between the germline ends. The CDR3 length is 11 residues. CDR3 sequence (DNA): TGCAGTGCTCGGTACTACACTGAAGCTTTCTTT. It yields the protein CSARYYTEAFF.

The chain links TRBV3-1 (or the pseudogene TRBV3-2) to TRBJ2-4, with a tentative D call TRBD1 (7 bases). Per germline, CDR1 LGHDT and CDR2 YNNKEL (reference sequence). This CDR3 has 14 amino acids. Trimming stripped 0 bases from V and 12 bases from J, with 15 bases between. The CDR3 DNA sequence: TGTGCCAGCAGCCAAGATCAGGGGGGAGAGGGTCAGTACTTC. Protein: CASSQDQGGEGQYF.

The chain links TRBV28 to TRBJ2-7; D gene uncertain. V was clipped by 4 bases and J by 1 base, with 14 bases between them. Germline-derived CDR1 and CDR2 are MDHEN and SYDVKM. The CDR3 consists of 15 residues. The CDR3: CASSYSRSRSYEQYF. CDR3 DNA sequence: TGTGCCAGCAGTTATAGTAGGAGTAGGTCCTACGAGCAGTACTTC.

This chain's CDR3 is CASSLGLGAFF. The CDR3 nucleotides read TGTGCCAGCAGTTTGGGGTTAGGGGCTTTCTTT. The chain joins TRBV12-3 or TRBV12-4 to TRBJ1-1; D is uncertain. V was cut by 3 bases and J by 11 bases, with 10 bases left in between. This CDR3 region has 11 residues.

This clone showed up just once. The CDR3 region is CASSWGTSRSDANTGELFF. The CDR3 coding sequence is TGTGCCAGCAGCTGGGGGACGTCAAGGTCGGACGCAAACACCGGGGAGCTGTTTTTT. The chain combines TRBV9 with TRBJ2-2; D might be TRBD1 or TRBD2, each matching 5 bases. The V gene lost 4 bases and the J gene lost 2 bases, with 24 bases spanning the gap. This CDR3 has 19 residues. The germline V gene has CDR1 SGDLS and CDR2 YYNGEE.

The chain has TRBV28 and TRBJ1-3; perhaps TRBD1 as D (5 bases). The V end lost 3 bases, the J end lost 0 bases, and 15 bases lay between the germline ends. CDR3 length equals 17 residues. Germline lookup yields CDR1 MDHEN and CDR2 SYDVKM. For the CDR3, the DNA is TGTGCCAGCAGTTTCGGGGGTGGCCTGGGCTCTGGAAACACCATATATTTT. This encodes CASSFGGGLGSGNTIYF.

The chain links TRBV2 to TRBJ2-7, with 10 positions matching TRBD1. The V and J ends lost 6 bases and 5 bases, in that order; junction bases with no gene match: 7. The germline V gene has CDR1 SNHLY and CDR2 FYNNEI. The length of the CDR3 is 14 residues. CDR3 sequence: CASRGDRGYNEQYF. The CDR3 DNA sequence: TGTGCCAGCAGGGGGGACAGGGGCTACAACGAGCAGTACTTC.

V gene TRBV27 combines with J gene TRBJ2-7; D possibly corresponds to TRBD1 (6 bases). Trimming left V 6 bases short and J 2 bases short, with 14 bases between. Germline CDR1 MNHEY, CDR2 SMNVEV (reference sequence). The CDR3 sequence is 14 residues long. The CDR3 loop is CASSAQGTPYEQYF. Written as DNA, the CDR3 is TGTGCCAGCAGCGCACAGGGAACCCCCTACGAGCAGTACTTC.

V gene TRBV27 combines with J gene TRBJ1-1, with unresolved D. Trimming shortened V by 2 bases and J by 5 bases, and 15 bases separated the two germline ends. Germline CDR1 is MNHEY and CDR2 is SMNVEV (reference sequence). The CDR3 loop spans 15 amino acids. CDR3 nucleotide sequence: TGTGCCAGCAGTTTAGTATCGGATGAAGGGACTGAAGCTTTCTTT. It codes for CASSLVSDEGTEAFF.